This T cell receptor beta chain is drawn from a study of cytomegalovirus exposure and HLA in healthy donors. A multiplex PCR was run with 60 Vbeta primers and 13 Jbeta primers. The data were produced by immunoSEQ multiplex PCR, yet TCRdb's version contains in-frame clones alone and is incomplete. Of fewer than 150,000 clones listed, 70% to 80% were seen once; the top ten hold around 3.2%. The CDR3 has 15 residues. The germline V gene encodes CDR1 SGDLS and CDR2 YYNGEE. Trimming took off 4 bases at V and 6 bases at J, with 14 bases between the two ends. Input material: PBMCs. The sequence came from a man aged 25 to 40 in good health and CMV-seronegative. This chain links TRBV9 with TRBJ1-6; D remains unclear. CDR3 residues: CASSPHGGINSPLHF. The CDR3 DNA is TGTGCCAGCAGCCCCCACGGAGGCATTAATTCACCCCTCCACTTT.